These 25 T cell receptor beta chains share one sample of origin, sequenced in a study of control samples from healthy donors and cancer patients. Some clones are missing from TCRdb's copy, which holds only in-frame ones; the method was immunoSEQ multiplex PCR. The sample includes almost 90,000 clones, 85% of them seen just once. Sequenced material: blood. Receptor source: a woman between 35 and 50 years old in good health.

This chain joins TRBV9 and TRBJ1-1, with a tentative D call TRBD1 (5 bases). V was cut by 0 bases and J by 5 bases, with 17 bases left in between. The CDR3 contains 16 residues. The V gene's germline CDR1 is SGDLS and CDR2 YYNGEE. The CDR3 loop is CASSVGQGPGETEAFF. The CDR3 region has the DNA TGTGCCAGCAGCGTAGGGCAGGGCCCAGGTGAGACTGAAGCTTTCTTT. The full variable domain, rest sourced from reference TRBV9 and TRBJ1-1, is DSGVTQTPKHLITATGQRVTLRCSPRSGDLSVYWYQQSLDQGLQFLIQYYNGEERAKGNILERFSAQQFPDLHSELNLSSLELGDSALYFCASSVGQGPGETEAFFGQGTRLTVV.

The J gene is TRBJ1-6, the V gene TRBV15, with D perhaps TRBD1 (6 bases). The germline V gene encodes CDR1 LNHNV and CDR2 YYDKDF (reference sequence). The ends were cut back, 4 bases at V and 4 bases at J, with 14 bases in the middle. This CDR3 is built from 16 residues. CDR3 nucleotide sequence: TGTGCCACCAGCAAGGGGGTAGGGCAGTATAATTCACCCCTCCACTTT. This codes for CATSKGVGQYNSPLHF.

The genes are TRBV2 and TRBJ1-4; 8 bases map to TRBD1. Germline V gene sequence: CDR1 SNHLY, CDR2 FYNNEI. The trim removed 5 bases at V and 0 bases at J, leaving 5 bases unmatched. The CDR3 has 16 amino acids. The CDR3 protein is CASSRDRGATNEKLFF. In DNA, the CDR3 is TGTGCCAGCAGTCGCGACAGGGGTGCAACTAATGAAAAACTGTTTTTT.

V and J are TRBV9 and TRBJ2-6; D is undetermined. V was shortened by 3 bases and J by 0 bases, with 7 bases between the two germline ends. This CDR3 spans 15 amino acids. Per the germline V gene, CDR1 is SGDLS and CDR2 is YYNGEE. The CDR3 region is CASSAVNSGANVLTF. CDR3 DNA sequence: TGTGCCAGCAGCGCTGTTAACTCTGGGGCCAACGTCCTGACTTTC. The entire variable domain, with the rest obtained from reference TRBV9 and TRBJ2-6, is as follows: DSGVTQTPKHLITATGQRVTLRCSPRSGDLSVYWYQQSLDQGLQFLIQYYNGEERAKGNILERFSAQQFPDLHSELNLSSLELGDSALYFCASSAVNSGANVLTFGAGSRLTVL.

The CDR3 nucleotides are TGTGCCAGCAGCGCCCGCGCGCTTATGAACACTGAAGCTTTCTTT. Its protein is CASSARALMNTEAFF. The chain has TRBV5-5 and TRBJ1-1; no clear D. Trimming removed 4 bases at V and 0 bases at J, with 13 bases between. The germline gives CDR1 SGHKS, CDR2 YYEKEE (reference sequence). CDR3 size: 15 residues.

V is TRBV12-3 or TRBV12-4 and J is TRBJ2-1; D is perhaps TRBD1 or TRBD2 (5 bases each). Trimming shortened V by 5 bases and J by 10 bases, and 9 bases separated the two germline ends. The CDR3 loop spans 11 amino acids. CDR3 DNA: TGTGCCAGCAGTCCCGGGACGGAGCAGTTCTTC. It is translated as CASSPGTEQFF.

The CDR3 nucleotides are TGTGCCAGCAGCCAAGACAACTCTGGAAACACCATATATTTT. It yields the protein CASSQDNSGNTIYF. The V call is TRBV3-1 (or the pseudogene TRBV3-2), the J call TRBJ1-3, with D hard to call. CDR3 size: 14 residues. V lost 0 bases and J 0 bases, leaving 3 bases between the germline ends. CDR1 and CDR2 from the germline V gene are LGHDT and YNNKEL (reference sequence).

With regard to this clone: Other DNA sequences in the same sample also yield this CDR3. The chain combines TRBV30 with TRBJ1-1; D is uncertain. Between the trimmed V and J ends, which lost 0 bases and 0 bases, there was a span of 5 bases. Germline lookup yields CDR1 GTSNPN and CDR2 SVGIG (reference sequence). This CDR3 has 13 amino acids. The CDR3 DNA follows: TGTGCCTGGAGTGTACAATTGAACACTGAAGCTTTCTTT. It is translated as CAWSVQLNTEAFF.

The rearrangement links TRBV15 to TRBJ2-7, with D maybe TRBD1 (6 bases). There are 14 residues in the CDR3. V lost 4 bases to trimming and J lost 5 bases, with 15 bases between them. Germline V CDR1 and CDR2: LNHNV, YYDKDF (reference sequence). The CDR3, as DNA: TGTGCCACCAGCACCCCTTCCGGGACAAACGAGCAGTACTTC. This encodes CATSTPSGTNEQYF.

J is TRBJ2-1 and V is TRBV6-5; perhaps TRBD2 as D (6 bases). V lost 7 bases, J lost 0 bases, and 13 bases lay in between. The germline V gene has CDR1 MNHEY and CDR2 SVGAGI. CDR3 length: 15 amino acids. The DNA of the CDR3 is TGTGCCAGCAAGATCGCGGGGAGCTCCTACAATGAGCAGTTCTTC. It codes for CASKIAGSSYNEQFF.

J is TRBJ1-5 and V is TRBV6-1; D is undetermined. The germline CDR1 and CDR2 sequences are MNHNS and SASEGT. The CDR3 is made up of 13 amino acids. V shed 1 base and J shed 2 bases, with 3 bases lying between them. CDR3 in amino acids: CASSEEGNQPQHF. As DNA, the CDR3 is TGTGCCAGCAGTGAAGAGGGCAATCAGCCCCAGCATTTT.

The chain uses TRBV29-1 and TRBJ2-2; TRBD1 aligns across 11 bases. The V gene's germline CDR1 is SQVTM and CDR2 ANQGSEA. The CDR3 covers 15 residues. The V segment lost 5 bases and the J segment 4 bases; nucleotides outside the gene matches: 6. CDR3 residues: CSVSGQGASTGELFF. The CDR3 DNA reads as TGCAGCGTTAGCGGACAGGGGGCGTCCACCGGGGAGCTGTTTTTT.

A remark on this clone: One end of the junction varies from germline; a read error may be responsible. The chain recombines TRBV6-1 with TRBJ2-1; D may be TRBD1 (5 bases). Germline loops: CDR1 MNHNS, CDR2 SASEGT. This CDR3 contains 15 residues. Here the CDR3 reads CATSDQGFSYNEQFF. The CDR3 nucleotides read TGTGCCACCAGTGATCAGGGTTTCTCCTACAATGAGCAGTTCTTC.

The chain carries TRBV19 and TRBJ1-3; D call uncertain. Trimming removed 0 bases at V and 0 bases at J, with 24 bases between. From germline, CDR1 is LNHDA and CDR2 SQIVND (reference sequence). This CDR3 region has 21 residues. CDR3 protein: CASSIDDKGLKTDHSGNTIYF. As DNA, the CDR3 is TGTGCCAGTAGTATAGACGACAAAGGACTTAAGACCGACCACTCTGGAAACACCATATATTTT.

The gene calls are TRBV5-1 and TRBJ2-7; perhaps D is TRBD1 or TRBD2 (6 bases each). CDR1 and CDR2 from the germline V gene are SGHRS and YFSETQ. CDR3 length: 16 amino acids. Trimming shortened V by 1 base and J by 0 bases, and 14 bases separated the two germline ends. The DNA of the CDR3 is TGCGCCAGCAGCTTGTACGGGGGCTCCTCCTCCTACGAGCAGTACTTC. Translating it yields CASSLYGGSSSYEQYF.

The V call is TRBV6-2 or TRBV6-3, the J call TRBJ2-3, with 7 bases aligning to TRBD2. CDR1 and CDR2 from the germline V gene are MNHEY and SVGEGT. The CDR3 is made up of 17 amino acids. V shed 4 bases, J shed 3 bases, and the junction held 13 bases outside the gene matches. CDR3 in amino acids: CASSFTQMSGVTDTQYF. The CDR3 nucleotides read TGTGCCAGCAGTTTCACGCAGATGAGCGGGGTAACAGATACGCAGTATTTT.

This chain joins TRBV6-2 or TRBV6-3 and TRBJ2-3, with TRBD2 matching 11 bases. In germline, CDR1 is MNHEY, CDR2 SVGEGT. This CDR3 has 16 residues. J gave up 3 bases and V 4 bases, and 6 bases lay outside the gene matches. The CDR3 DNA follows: TGTGCCAGCAGTTCGAGACTAGCGGGGCGGACAGATACGCAGTATTTT. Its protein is CASSSRLAGRTDTQYF.

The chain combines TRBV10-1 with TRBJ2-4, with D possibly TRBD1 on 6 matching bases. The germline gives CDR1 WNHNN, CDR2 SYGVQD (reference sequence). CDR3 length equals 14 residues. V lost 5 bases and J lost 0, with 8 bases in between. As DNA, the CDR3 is TGCGCCAGCAGTCAGGGGCTAGCCAAAAACATTCAGTACTTC. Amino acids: CASSQGLAKNIQYF.

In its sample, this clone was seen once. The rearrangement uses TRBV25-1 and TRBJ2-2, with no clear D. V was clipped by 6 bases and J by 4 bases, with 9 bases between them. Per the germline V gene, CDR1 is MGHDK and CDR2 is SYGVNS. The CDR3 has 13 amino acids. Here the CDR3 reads CASSWQITGELFF. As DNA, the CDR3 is TGTGCCAGCAGCTGGCAGATCACCGGGGAGCTGTTTTTT.

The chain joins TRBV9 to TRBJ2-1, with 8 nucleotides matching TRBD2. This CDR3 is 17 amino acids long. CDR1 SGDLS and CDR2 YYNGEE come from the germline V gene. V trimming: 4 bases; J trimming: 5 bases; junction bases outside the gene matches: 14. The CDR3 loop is CASSPRPGAGGDNEQFF. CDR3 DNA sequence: TGTGCCAGCAGCCCTCGTCCGGGGGCGGGGGGTGACAATGAGCAGTTCTTC. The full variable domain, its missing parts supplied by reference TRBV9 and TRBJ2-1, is DSGVTQTPKHLITATGQRVTLRCSPRSGDLSVYWYQQSLDQGLQFLIQYYNGEERAKGNILERFSAQQFPDLHSELNLSSLELGDSALYFCASSPRPGAGGDNEQFFGPGTRLTVL.

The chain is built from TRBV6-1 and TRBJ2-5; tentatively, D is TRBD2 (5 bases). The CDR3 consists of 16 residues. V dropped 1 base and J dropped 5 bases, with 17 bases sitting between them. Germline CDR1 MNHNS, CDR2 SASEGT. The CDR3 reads CASSEELASPRETQYF. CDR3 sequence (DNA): TGTGCCAGCAGTGAAGAGTTGGCTAGCCCCAGGGAGACCCAGTACTTC.

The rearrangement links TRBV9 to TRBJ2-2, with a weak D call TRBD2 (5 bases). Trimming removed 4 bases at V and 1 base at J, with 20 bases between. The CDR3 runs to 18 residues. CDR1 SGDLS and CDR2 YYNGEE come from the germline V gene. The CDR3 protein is CASSPKARRALNTGELFF. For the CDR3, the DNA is TGTGCCAGCAGCCCAAAAGCCAGGCGGGCTTTGAACACCGGGGAGCTGTTTTTT.

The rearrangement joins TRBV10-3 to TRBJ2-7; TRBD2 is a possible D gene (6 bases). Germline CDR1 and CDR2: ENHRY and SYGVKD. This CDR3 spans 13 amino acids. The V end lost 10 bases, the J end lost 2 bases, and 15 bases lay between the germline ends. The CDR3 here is CASRASGAYEQYF. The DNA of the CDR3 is TGTGCCAGCAGGGCCTCGGGGGCCTACGAGCAGTACTTC.

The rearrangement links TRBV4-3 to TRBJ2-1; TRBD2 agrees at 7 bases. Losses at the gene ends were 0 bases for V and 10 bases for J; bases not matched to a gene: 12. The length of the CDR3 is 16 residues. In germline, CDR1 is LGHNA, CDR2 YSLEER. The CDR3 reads CASSQDSASGLLEQFF. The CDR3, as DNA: TGCGCCAGCAGCCAAGATAGCGCTAGCGGACTTCTGGAGCAGTTCTTC.

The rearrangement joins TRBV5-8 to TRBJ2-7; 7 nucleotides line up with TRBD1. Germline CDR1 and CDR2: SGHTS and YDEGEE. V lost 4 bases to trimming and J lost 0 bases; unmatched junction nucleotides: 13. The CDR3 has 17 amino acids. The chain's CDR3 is CASSRGGGRGSSYEQYF. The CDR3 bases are TGTGCCAGCAGCCGGGGTGGTGGCAGGGGGAGCTCCTACGAGCAGTACTTC.